This TCR beta chain appears in the sequencing data of a study of CD4 and CD8 cells across lung adenocarcinoma regions listed by TCRdb under 2018. Notes on the research overall: The study examined intratumor heterogeneity of the T cell receptor repertoire by comparing tumor centers with tumor margins.

The donors were patients who had localized lung adenocarcinoma, which is a subtype of non-small cell lung cancer. These samples came from the margins of localized lung adenocarcinomas. CD8+ T cells from tumor tissue were profiled separately from CD4+ T cells for TCR repertoire analysis. Library generation was performed with PCR. The instrument given in TCRdb is HiSeq X Ten. Starting from the raw public reads, TCRdb applied fastp trimming at Q25, assembled clones with MiXCR and retained in-frame beta chains. Rows merge per CDR3 protein into single entries with the most common DNA and genes. The sample profile shows 10,000 to 15,000 distinct CDR3 sequences; 47% of them were found once. The ten largest clonotypes hold approximately 31% of the sample. CDR1 and CDR2 are read off the germline V gene as MNHEY and SVGAGI. CDR3 length: 11 amino acids, cysteine to phenylalanine. The CDR3 DNA has 33 bases and is translated from base 1.

This clonotype is medium-sized (0.01 to 0.1%) in terms of sample share. Which antigen it targets is not known. No much larger clonotype is one base removed from it; base qualities were not supplied. This sequence uses TRBV6-5 and TRBJ2-1, with the D gene too uncertain to name. The J call is uncertain, as TRBJ2-7 better fits the DNA end. This clonotype was sampled from a male donor with lung adenocarcinoma. The CD4 and CD8 labels of this study may be unreliable. The specimen sequenced was CD8+ T cells from the margin of a lung tumor. What this sample's cell subset or site label stands for: tumor margin region. The CDR3 corresponds to CASSSPYEQYF. Read as DNA, the sequence is TGTGCCAGCAGTTCCCCGTACGAGCAGTACTTC.